This TCR beta chain is drawn from a study of CD8 T cells in ankylosing spondylitis. Study-level findings and limits: Disease-linked clones reportedly concentrated significantly in matched ankylosing spondylitis synovial fluid. Peripheral blood held disease-linked clones only at relatively low frequency, and these were CD8+. Within ankylosing spondylitis blood, a TCR beta motif made up of eight or nine highly homologous variants appeared to be characteristic.

TCRdb itself ran the 5' RACE reads through MiXCR, one entry per CDR3 protein. The sample gives around 220,000 distinct CDR3 sequences, approximately 20% of which show up once; about 42% is in the top ten. The CDR3 spans 11 residues. CDR1 and CDR2 (germline): MNHEY, SMNVEV (reference sequence). V was pared by 5 bases and J by 3 bases, with 5 bases between. At least ten counts were recorded for this clonotype. Its antigen is still unknown. The TCR sequence derives from a male donor with ankylosing spondylitis. This sequence joins TRBV27 and TRBJ2-7; D gene ambiguous. Sequenced input: blood, either unsorted or a sorted T cell fraction (not recorded which). Written as DNA, the CDR3 is TGTGCCAGCAGTAGCAACTACGAGCAGTACTTC. Translating it yields CASSSNYEQYF.